This T cell receptor (beta chain) was profiled in a study of blood T cell repertoires in COVID-19. Study summary: Sites in the United States, Italy and Spain provided acute and convalescent COVID-19 samples.

While infection was still active, Seattle patients were enrolled and then followed longitudinally. Some clones are missing from TCRdb's copy, which holds only in-frame ones; the method was immunoSEQ multiplex PCR. This table holds 240,000 or so clones, 75% to 85% found once. CDR3 length: 16 amino acids. V shed 1 base, J shed 6 bases, and the junction held 3 bases outside the gene matches. Germline values: CDR1 KGHSH, CDR2 LQKENI. Sequencing input: peripheral blood. The chain employs TRBV18 and TRBJ2-1; 13 nucleotides align to TRBD2. The sequence was collected from a woman aged 80 or over with COVID-19, enrolled during active disease. CDR3 protein: CASSPLGLAGPNEQFF. CDR3 bases: TGTGCCAGCTCACCACTGGGACTAGCGGGGCCCAATGAGCAGTTCTTC.